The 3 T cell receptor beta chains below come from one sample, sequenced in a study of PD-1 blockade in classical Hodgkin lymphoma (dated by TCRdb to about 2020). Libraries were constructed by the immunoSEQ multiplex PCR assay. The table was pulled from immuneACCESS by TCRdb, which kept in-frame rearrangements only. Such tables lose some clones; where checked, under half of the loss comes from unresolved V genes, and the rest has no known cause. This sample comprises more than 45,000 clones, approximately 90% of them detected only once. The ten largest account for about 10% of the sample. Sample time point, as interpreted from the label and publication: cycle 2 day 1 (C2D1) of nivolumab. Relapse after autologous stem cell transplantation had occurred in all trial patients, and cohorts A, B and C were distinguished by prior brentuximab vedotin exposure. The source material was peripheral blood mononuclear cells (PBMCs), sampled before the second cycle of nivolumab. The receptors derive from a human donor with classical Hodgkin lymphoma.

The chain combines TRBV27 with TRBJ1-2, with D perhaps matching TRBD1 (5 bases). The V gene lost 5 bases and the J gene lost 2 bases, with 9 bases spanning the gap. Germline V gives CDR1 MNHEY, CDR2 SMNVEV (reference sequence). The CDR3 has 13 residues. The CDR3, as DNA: TGTGCCAGCAGTCAGACAGCGAACTATGGCTACACCTTC. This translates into CASSQTANYGYTF.

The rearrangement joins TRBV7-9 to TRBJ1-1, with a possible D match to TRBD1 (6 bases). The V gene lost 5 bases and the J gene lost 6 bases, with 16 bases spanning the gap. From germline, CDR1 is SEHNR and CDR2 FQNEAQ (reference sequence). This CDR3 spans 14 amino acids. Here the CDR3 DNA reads TGTGCCAGCAGCACCGAGGTGAGGGGGGCTGAAGCTTTCTTT. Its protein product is CASSTEVRGAEAFF.

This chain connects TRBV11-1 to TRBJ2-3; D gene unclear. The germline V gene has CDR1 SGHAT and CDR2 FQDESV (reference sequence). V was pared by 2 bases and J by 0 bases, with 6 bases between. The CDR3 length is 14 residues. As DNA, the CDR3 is TGTGCCAGCAGCTTAATGGGAAGCACAGATACGCAGTATTTT. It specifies CASSLMGSTDTQYF.